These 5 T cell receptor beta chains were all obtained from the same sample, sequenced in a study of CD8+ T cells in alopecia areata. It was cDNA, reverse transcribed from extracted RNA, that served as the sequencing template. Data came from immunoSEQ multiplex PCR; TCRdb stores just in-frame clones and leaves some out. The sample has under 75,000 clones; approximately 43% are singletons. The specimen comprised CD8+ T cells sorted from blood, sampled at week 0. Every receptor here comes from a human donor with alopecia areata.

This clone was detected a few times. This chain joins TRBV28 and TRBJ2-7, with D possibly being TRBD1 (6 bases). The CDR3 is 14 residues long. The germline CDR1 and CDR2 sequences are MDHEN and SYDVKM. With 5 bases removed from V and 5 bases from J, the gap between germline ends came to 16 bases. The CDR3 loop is CASSLGAVLDEQYF. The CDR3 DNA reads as TGTGCCAGCAGTCTGGGGGCTGTTCTGGACGAGCAGTACTTC.

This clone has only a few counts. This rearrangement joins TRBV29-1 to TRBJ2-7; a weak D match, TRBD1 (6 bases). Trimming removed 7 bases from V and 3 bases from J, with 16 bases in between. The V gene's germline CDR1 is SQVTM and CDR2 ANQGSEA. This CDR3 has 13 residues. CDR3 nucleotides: TGCAGCGCCCTAGGGGCAGGGGACTACGAGCAGTACTTC. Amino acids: CSALGAGDYEQYF.

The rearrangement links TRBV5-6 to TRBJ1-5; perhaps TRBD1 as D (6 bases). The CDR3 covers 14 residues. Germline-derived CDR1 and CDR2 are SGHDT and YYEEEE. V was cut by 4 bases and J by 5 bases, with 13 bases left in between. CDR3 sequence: CASSKGRGYQPQHF. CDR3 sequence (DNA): TGTGCCAGCAGCAAAGGCAGGGGTTATCAGCCCCAGCATTTT.

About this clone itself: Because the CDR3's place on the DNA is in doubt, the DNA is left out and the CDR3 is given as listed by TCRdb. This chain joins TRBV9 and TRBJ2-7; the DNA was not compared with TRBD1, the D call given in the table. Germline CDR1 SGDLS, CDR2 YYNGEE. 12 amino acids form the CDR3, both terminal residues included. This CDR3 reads CASSVGTGAPYF.

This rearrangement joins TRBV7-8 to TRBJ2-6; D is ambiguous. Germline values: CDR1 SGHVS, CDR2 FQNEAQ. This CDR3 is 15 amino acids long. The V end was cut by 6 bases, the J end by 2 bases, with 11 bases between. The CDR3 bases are TGTGCCAGCAGTCCGAATGGCGCTGGGGCCAACGTCCTGACTTTC. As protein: CASSPNGAGANVLTF.